The entry below gives a single TCR beta chain sequence along with its context. Its antigen is not known. One end of the junction is discordant with germline, which a read error may explain. Per individual, the PBMC samples numbered at least one pre-ART and at least two post-ART. The V gene's germline CDR1 is MDHEN and CDR2 SYDVKM. This CDR3 contains 11 residues. The sample originates from a study of long-term antiretroviral therapy in people with HIV. At the level of the study: The 2015 immediate-ART recommendation came about a decade after the earliest samples.

Running of the v3.0 immunoSEQ assay took place at survey level. Repertoires were generated with immunoSEQ multiplex PCR, while TCRdb's copy carries only in-frame clones and drops some. Of roughly 12,000 clones in the sample, over 70% were seen once. Study-wide findings and caveats: Narrower CDR3 length ranges marked HIV repertoires relative to controls. Transplant donor controls retained higher diversity, though diversity increased after ART.

The sample consisted of unsorted PBMCs, taken 0.8 years before starting antiretroviral therapy. The genes are TRBV28 and TRBJ1-2; tentative D call: TRBD1 (6 bases). This sequence originates from a woman aged 40 to 50 with HIV. CDR3 sequence reads: CVSGGGYGYTF. The CDR3, as DNA: TGCGTGTCTGGGGGCGGCTATGGCTACACCTTC.